These T cell receptor beta chains were read from a single sample in a study of blood T cell repertoires in COVID-19. TCRdb keeps only in-frame clones here, not all; method: immunoSEQ multiplex PCR. The sample lists about 300,000 clones, 90% occurring once. Sequencing was done on a sample of PBMCs or T cells enriched from blood (not recorded which). These receptors came from a woman aged 18 to 35 with acute COVID-19. The CDR3 runs from the conserved cysteine through the conserved F or W. D genes are given only for firm matches. Clone sizes are given selectively: once, few, many, or a class where the clone is expanded.

TRBV27	.	.	TRBJ1-2	TGTGCCAGCAGTCCCCTCGAGGGTGGCTACACCTTC	CASSPLEGGYTF
TRBV19	TRBD1	.	TRBJ2-7	TGTGCCAGTGGTGACAGGGGGCAGGACGAGCAGTACTTC	CASGDRGQDEQYF
TRBV7-6	TRBD2	.	TRBJ2-1	TGTGCCAGCAGCTTAGCGGCGGGAGGGCACAATGAGCAGTTCTTC	CASSLAAGGHNEQFF
TRBV5-1	TRBD2	.	TRBJ2-1	TGCGCCAGCAGCACCGGGACTAGCTCTGAGCAGTTCTTC	CASSTGTSSEQFF
TRBV19	.	.	TRBJ1-1	TGTGCCAGTACTAACCGGGGAATGAACACTGAAGCTTTCTTT	CASTNRGMNTEAFF
TRBV13	.	.	TRBJ2-7	TGTGCCAGCAGCTTAGAGGGGATTTCCTACGAGCAGTACTTC	CASSLEGISYEQYF
TRBV10-2	TRBD2	.	TRBJ2-5	TGCGCCAGCAGGATTAGCGGGAGCGGAGAGACCCAGTACTTC	CASRISGSGETQYF
TRBV14	TRBD1	.	TRBJ1-1	TGTGCCAGCAGCCTCCCGGGACAGGGGGCCCAGAGCACTGAAGCTTTCTTT	CASSLPGQGAQSTEAFF
TRBV7-9	.	.	TRBJ2-7	TGTGCCAGCAGCTGGGAAAGGGGGTTGTACGAGCAGTACTTC	CASSWERGLYEQYF
TRBV9	TRBD2	once	TRBJ2-1	TGTGCCAGCAGCGCCACTTTGAGTCTAGCGGGGGGCTCTTCCTACAATGAGCAGTTCTTC	CASSATLSLAGGSSYNEQFF
TRBV3-1/TRBV3-2	.	.	TRBJ2-5	TGTGCCAGCAGCCCAGGTCTCCCCTCAGAGACCCAGTACTTC	CASSPGLPSETQYF
TRBV5-1	TRBD1	few	TRBJ2-7	TGCGCCAGCTACCCGACACAGGGGGCATACGAGCAGTACTTC	CASYPTQGAYEQYF
TRBV5-1	TRBD1	once	TRBJ2-7	TGCGCCAGCAGCTTGGAAACAGGGGGTTCGGACGAGCAGTACTTC	CASSLETGGSDEQYF
TRBV6-5	.	few	TRBJ2-7	TGTGCCAGCAGTTACTCCGGGGATTTGATCCACGAGCAGTACTTC	CASSYSGDLIHEQYF
TRBV9	TRBD2	.	TRBJ2-7	TGTGCCAGCAGCGTCTCAGGACTAGACTCCTACGAGCAGTACTTC	CASSVSGLDSYEQYF
TRBV19	TRBD1	.	TRBJ1-3	TGTGCCGCCCGGACAGGACCTGGAAACACCATATATTTT	CAARTGPGNTIYF
TRBV19	.	.	TRBJ2-1	TGTGCCAGTAGCTATTACGACAGATACAATGAGCAGTTCTTC	CASSYYDRYNEQFF
TRBV19	.	.	TRBJ1-4	TGTGCCAGTACCACCCTTGCGGCAACTAATGAAAAACTGTTTTTT	CASTTLAATNEKLFF
TRBV27	.	.	TRBJ1-4	TGTGCCAGCAGTTTATCGAGAGTCGGGGGTGAAAAACTGTTTTTT	CASSLSRVGGEKLFF
TRBV7-8	.	.	TRBJ1-3	TGTGCCAGCAGATCCGGGGGTATTGGAAACACCATATATTTT	CASRSGGIGNTIYF
TRBV5-4	TRBD1	.	TRBJ1-1	TGTGCCAGCAGCACTCGACAGGGGAACACTGAAGCTTTCTTT	CASSTRQGNTEAFF
TRBV28	TRBD1	.	TRBJ2-7	TGTGCCAGCAGTGCCACCGGGACAGGGGGCGCTGGGCTTACCTACGAGCAGTACTTC	CASSATGTGGAGLTYEQYF
TRBV7-3	.	.	TRBJ2-1	TGTGCCAGCAGCTTAGGAAGCGAGAGGTACAATGAGCAGTTCTTC	CASSLGSERYNEQFF
TRBV9	TRBD2	.	TRBJ2-2	TGTGCCAGCAGTCGCATAGCGGGAGCGGGGGAGCTGTTTTTT	CASSRIAGAGELFF
TRBV28	.	.	TRBJ1-1	TGTGCCAGCGGAGACGCGCCGGAGACTGAAGCTTTCTTT	CASGDAPETEAFF
TRBV30	TRBD2	.	TRBJ2-1	TGTGCCATTGGGACTAGCGGGAGGTGGAATGAGCAGTTCTTC	CAIGTSGRWNEQFF
TRBV28	.	.	TRBJ1-2	TGTGCCAGCAGTCGTCAGGGGATTGGCTACACCTTC	CASSRQGIGYTF
TRBV6-5	.	.	TRBJ1-6	TGTGCCAGCAGTACCAGACAGGAAGTGTCACCCCTCCACTTT	CASSTRQEVSPLHF
TRBV2	TRBD1	.	TRBJ1-2	TGTGCCAGCAGTGGTCGACAGGGCCTTAACTATGGCTACACCTTC	CASSGRQGLNYGYTF
TRBV6-5	.	few	TRBJ1-1	TGTGCCAGCAGTTACTCGAATGTCCGGGGCACTGAAGCTTTCTTT	CASSYSNVRGTEAFF
TRBV6-2/TRBV6-3	TRBD2	.	TRBJ2-1	TGTGCCAGCAGCCTCCTTCGGGTGGGAGGGCACCACAATGAGCAGTTCTTC	CASSLLRVGGHHNEQFF
TRBV24-1	TRBD2	.	TRBJ2-1	TGTGCCACCAGAGAAAGCGGGAGGCCCAATGAGCAGTTCTTC	CATRESGRPNEQFF
TRBV5-1	.	.	TRBJ2-3	TGCGCCAGCAGCTTGGATCGTTCCCCAGATACGCAGTATTTT	CASSLDRSPDTQYF
TRBV28	TRBD2	many	TRBJ2-2	TGTGCCAGCAGTTTGGGGACTAGCGGGAGGTGGACCGGGGAGCTGTTTTTT	CASSLGTSGRWTGELFF
TRBV27	TRBD1	.	TRBJ1-2	TGTGCCAGCAGCCTGAGCCCCCAGGGGGCGGGAGGCTACACCTTC	CASSLSPQGAGGYTF
TRBV28	.	few	TRBJ1-2	TGTGCCAGCAGTTTCCACAGGTACTATGGCTACACCTTC	CASSFHRYYGYTF